This paragraph covers one T cell receptor beta chain sequence. These data come from a study of T cells after yellow fever vaccination. TCRdb passed the 5' RACE reads through MiXCR, listing each CDR3 protein once. Counted here are about 300,000 distinct CDR3 sequences, around 6.8% occurring once; the ten biggest clones make up roughly a sixth. Germline trimming cut 5 bases from V and 2 bases from J; bases unmatched to any gene: 8. CDR1 and CDR2 (germline): SGHVS, FQNEAQ. CDR3 length: 15 residues. V usage is TRBV7-8 and J usage is TRBJ1-2, with TRBD1 identical over 7 bases. The material sequenced was PBMCs, taken about 49 days after the first yellow fever vaccination. This receptor was obtained from a man between 18 and 29 years old who received the YFV17D yellow fever vaccine. CDR3 sequence: CASSPYRDRNYGYTF. CDR3 nucleotide sequence: TGTGCCAGCAGCCCATACAGGGACAGAAACTATGGCTACACCTTC.